Included here is one T cell receptor beta chain sequence, with context. Here immunoSEQ multiplex PCR was the method, and the copy in TCRdb shows in-frame clones only, minus some. This table holds about 210,000 clones, 84% found once. The data were taken from a study of blood T cell repertoires in COVID-19. For the study at large: Sample material is recorded as cDNA or gDNA derived from T cells, B-cell-depleted T cells, or PBMCs.

Specimen: peripheral blood. The source of this sequence is a man aged 45 to 65 with active or convalescent COVID-19.

In DNA, the CDR3 is TGTGCCACCAGTACTGGTTCGGGGATCTATGGCTACACCTTC. Protein product: CATSTGSGIYGYTF. This chain uses TRBV19 with TRBJ1-2, with unresolved D. Per germline, CDR1 LNHDA and CDR2 SQIVND (reference sequence). V was clipped by 10 bases and J by 4 bases, with 19 bases between them. This CDR3 spans 14 amino acids.